A selection of T cell receptor beta chains follows, all from one sample in a study of blood T cell repertoires in COVID-19. Method: immunoSEQ multiplex PCR; TCRdb's copy keeps in-frame clones and lacks some. This sample has more than 200,000 clones, with 80% to 85% found just once. The sequenced material came from peripheral blood. The receptors were sampled from a woman of 80 years or more with COVID-19, enrolled during active disease. Each CDR3 is given with its conserved first and last residue. The D gene is left open where the match is weak. Clone sizes are given selectively: once, few, many, or a class where the clone is expanded.

clone size	D gene	V gene	J gene	CDR3 protein	CDR3 DNA
NA	TRBD1	TRBV27	TRBJ1-5	CASSNVRQGSNQPQHF	TGTGCCAGCAGTAACGTCCGACAGGGTAGCAATCAGCCCCAGCATTTT
NA	TRBD2	TRBV30	TRBJ2-3	CAWGLGLAGTDTQYF	TGTGCCTGGGGCCTGGGGCTAGCGGGCACAGATACGCAGTATTTT
NA	TRBD1	TRBV5-5	TRBJ1-2	CASSLGGTGLYGYTF	TGTGCCAGCAGCTTAGGCGGGACAGGTCTCTATGGCTACACCTTC
NA	NA	TRBV19	TRBJ1-2	CASSIDYPGGYTF	TGTGCCAGTAGTATAGATTATCCGGGGGGCTACACCTTC
NA	NA	TRBV18	TRBJ2-3	CASSQDSGTDTQYF	TGTGCCAGCTCACAGGATTCGGGTACAGATACGCAGTATTTT
few	TRBD1	TRBV18	TRBJ1-5	CASSPPLGQANQPQHF	TGTGCCAGCTCACCTCCTCTGGGACAGGCAAATCAGCCCCAGCATTTT
NA	TRBD2	TRBV7-2	TRBJ2-2	CASSLGTSGKGELFF	TGTGCCAGCAGCTTAGGCACTAGCGGGAAGGGGGAGCTGTTTTTT
NA	NA	TRBV28	TRBJ1-2	CASRPAAGEGYTF	TGTGCCAGCAGGCCCGCCGCGGGGGAGGGCTACACCTTC
NA	NA	TRBV7-9	TRBJ2-3	CASSSGLGGTDTQYF	TGTGCCAGCAGCTCGGGCCTAGGGGGCACAGATACGCAGTATTTT
NA	NA	TRBV19	TRBJ1-5	CASSRRRGPQSGNQPQHF	TGTGCCAGTAGTAGGCGCAGGGGCCCCCAATCTGGCAATCAGCCCCAGCATTTT
NA	TRBD1	TRBV7-9	TRBJ1-1	CASSLGQGGAFF	TGTGCCAGCAGCCTGGGACAGGGAGGAGCTTTCTTT
NA	TRBD1	TRBV30	TRBJ2-7	CAWSLGQSYEQYF	TGTGCCTGGAGCTTGGGACAGTCCTACGAGCAGTACTTC
once	NA	TRBV18	TRBJ1-3	CASSSTTGPGNTIYF	TGTGCCAGCTCATCCACTACTGGTCCTGGAAACACCATATATTTT
NA	TRBD1	TRBV7-3	TRBJ2-1	CASSSGQGYEQFF	TGTGCCAGCAGCTCCGGACAGGGTTATGAGCAGTTCTTC
NA	NA	TRBV18	TRBJ1-2	CASSPGSGHAGYTF	TGTGCCAGCTCACCGGGTTCGGGACACGCTGGCTACACCTTC
NA	NA	TRBV7-9	TRBJ1-6	CASSLTGPKSPLHF	TGTGCCAGCAGCCTAACAGGACCGAAGTCACCCCTCCACTTT
NA	NA	TRBV4-1	TRBJ1-1	CASSARPPQGNTEAFF	TGCGCCAGCAGCGCCCGGCCGCCCCAGGGGAACACTGAAGCTTTCTTT
once	TRBD2	TRBV25-1	TRBJ2-5	CASSDAGRVLETQYF	TGTGCCAGCAGTGACGCAGGGAGGGTTTTGGAGACCCAGTACTTC
NA	TRBD1	TRBV3-1/TRBV3-2	TRBJ1-1	CASSQGQGADAEAFF	TGTGCCAGCAGCCAGGGACAGGGGGCCGACGCTGAAGCTTTCTTT
NA	NA	TRBV5-4	TRBJ2-1	CASSFPGVKSGEQFF	TGTGCCAGCAGCTTTCCGGGGGTAAAGTCGGGGGAGCAGTTCTTC
NA	NA	TRBV12-3/TRBV12-4	TRBJ1-1	CASSYTVNTEAFF	TGTGCCAGCAGCTATACAGTGAACACTGAAGCTTTCTTT
NA	TRBD2	TRBV28	TRBJ2-2	CASSSRGEGFSPNTGELFF	TGTGCCAGCAGTTCTCGAGGGGAGGGGTTCTCTCCGAACACCGGGGAGCTGTTTTTT
NA	NA	TRBV4-1	TRBJ1-1	CASSQDREAEAFF	TGCGCCAGCAGCCAAGACAGGGAGGCTGAAGCTTTCTTT
NA	NA	TRBV6-4	TRBJ1-1	CASSANREANTEAFF	TGTGCCAGCAGTGCCAACCGGGAGGCGAACACTGAAGCTTTCTTT
NA	NA	TRBV11-2	TRBJ1-1	CASSLEGRGAFF	TGTGCCAGCAGCTTAGAAGGGCGAGGGGCTTTCTTT
NA	NA	TRBV5-4	TRBJ2-5	CASSLVGTGRETQYF	TGTGCCAGCAGCTTGGTAGGGACGGGGAGGGAGACCCAGTACTTC
once	NA	TRBV19	TRBJ2-1	CASSLGVPSYNEQFF	TGTGCCAGTAGTCTCGGGGTGCCCTCCTACAATGAGCAGTTCTTC
NA	TRBD1	TRBV6-6	TRBJ1-1	CATVIQGTEAFF	TGTGCCACCGTAATACAGGGGACTGAAGCTTTCTTT